This T cell receptor (beta chain) was identified in a study of blood T cell repertoires in COVID-19. About the research overall: Sites in the United States, Italy and Spain provided acute and convalescent COVID-19 samples. Sources were T cells, B-cell-depleted T cells, or PBMCs; the material itself was cDNA or gDNA.

This CDR3 comprises 14 residues. Germline V gene lookup returns CDR1 MNHEY and CDR2 SVGAGI. V lost 8 bases and J lost 0, with 10 bases in between. Authors' processing steps: For nucleated cells, counts were estimated from reference gene primer amplification. The repertoire was sequenced with immunoSEQ multiplex PCR; TCRdb's copy has only in-frame clones and lacks some. The DNA gave D and trimming, while V, J and clone size come from that table. The sample holds 150,000 to 200,000 clones; 60% to 85% are singletons and the top ten take roughly a sixth. The V and J genes are TRBV6-5 and TRBJ2-2; a weak D match, TRBD1 (5 bases). Sequencing used peripheral blood. The receptor was derived from a man between 60 and 75 years old with active or convalescent COVID-19. CDR3 amino acids: CASRRGSNTGELFF. The CDR3 bases are TGTGCCAGCCGAAGGGGATCGAACACCGGGGAGCTGTTTTTT.